This record concerns one T cell receptor beta chain sequence. Assay used: immunoSEQ multiplex PCR; TCRdb lists only in-frame clones, some missing. There are about 47,000 clones in the sample; around 88% occur only once, and less than 35% lies in the top ten. Autoimmune disease history or systemic immunosuppression barred patients. The CDR3 extends over 16 amino acids. Trimming stripped 0 bases from V and 5 bases from J, with 16 bases between. Germline V gene lookup returns CDR1 KGHSH and CDR2 LQKENI. This entry belongs to a study of OX40 agonist ivuxolimab in advanced cancers. Overall study context: Participants averaged about 66 years of age (range roughly 23 to 90) and were approximately 81% male.

Sequences were derived from CD4+ or CD8+ T cells sorted from blood, sampled in a trial of the OX40 agonist ivuxolimab. V usage is TRBV18 and J usage is TRBJ1-2; a possible D gene is TRBD1 (6 bases). The clonotype comes from an adult with an advanced solid tumor such as melanoma, head and neck, liver or kidney cancer. The CDR3 here is CASSPPSGSGVYGYTF. The CDR3, as DNA: TGTGCCAGCTCACCACCGTCTGGTTCAGGGGTGTATGGCTACACCTTC.